The clone carrying this T cell receptor (beta chain) occurred many times. TCRdb independently ran MiXCR on the RT-PCR reads; one entry per CDR3 protein. The sample lists around 540,000 distinct CDR3 sequences; roughly 10% were seen once. The CDR3 is made up of 13 amino acids. The V and J ends lost 6 bases and 8 bases respectively, with 14 bases between them. CDR1 is MNHEY, CDR2 SMNVEV, per germline (reference sequence). The entry originates in a study of response to subunit inactivated influenza vaccine. This receptor was obtained from a man aged 45-60 years who received an inactivated influenza vaccine. This chain links TRBV27 with TRBJ2-1; D perhaps matches TRBD2 (6 bases). The sample was PBMCs from blood, taken on the day of vaccination. The CDR3 is CASRRDVPHEQFF. CDR3 coding DNA: TGTGCCAGCAGGCGGGACGTCCCTCATGAGCAGTTCTTC.